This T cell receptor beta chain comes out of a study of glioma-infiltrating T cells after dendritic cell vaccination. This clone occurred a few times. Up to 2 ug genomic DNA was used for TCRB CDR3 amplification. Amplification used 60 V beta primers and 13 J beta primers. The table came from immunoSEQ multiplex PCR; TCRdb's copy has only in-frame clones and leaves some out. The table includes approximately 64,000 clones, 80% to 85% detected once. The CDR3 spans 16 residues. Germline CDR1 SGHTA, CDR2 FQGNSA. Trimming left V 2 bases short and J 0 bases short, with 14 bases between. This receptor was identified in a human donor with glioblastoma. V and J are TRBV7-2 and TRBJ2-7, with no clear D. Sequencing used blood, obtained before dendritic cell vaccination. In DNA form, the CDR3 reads TGTGCCAGCAGCTTATCCCCCGACATCAGCTCCTACGAGCAGTACTTC. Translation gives CASSLSPDISSYEQYF.